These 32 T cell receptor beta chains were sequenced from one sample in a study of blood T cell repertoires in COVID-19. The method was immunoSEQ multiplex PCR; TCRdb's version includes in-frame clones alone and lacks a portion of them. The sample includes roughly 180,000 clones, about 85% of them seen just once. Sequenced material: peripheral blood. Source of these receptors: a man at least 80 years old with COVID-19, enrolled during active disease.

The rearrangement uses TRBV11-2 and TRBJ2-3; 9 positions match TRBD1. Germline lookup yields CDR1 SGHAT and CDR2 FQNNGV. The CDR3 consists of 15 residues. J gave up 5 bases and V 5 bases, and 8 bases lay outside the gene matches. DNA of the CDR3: TGTGCCAGCAGCAAAACCCGGGACAGGGAAGATACGCAGTATTTT. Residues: CASSKTRDREDTQYF.

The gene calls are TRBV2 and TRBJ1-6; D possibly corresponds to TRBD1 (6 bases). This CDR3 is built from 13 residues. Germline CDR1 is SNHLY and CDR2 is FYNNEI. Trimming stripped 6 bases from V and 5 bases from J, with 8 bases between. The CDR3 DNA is TGTGCCAGCAGGGACAGAGATAATTCACCCCTCCACTTT. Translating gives CASRDRDNSPLHF.

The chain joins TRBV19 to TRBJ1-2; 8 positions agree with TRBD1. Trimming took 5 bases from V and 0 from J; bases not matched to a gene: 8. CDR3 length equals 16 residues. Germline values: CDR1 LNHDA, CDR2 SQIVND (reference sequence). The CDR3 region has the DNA TGTGCCAGTAGTCCTAGGGGGACAGGTACTAACTATGGCTACACCTTC. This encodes CASSPRGTGTNYGYTF.

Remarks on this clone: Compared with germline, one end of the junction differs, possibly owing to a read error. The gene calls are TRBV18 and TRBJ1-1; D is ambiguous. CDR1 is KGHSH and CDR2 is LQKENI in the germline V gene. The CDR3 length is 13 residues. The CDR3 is CTSSRPEGTEAFF. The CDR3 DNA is TGTACCAGCTCACGCCCAGAGGGCACTGAAGCTTTCTTT. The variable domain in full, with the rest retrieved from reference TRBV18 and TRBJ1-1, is NAGVMQNPRHLVRRRGQEARLRCSPMKGHSHVYWYRQLPEEGLKFMVYLQKENIIDESGMPKERFSAEFPKEGPSILRIQQVVRGDSAAYFCTSSRPEGTEAFFGQGTRLTVV.

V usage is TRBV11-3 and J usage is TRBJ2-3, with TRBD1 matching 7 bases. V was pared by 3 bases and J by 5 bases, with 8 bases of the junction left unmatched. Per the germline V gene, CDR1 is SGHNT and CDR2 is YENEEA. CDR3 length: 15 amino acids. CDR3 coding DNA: TGTGCCAGCAGCTTGGGGACAGCGAATTTAGATACGCAGTATTTT. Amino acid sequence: CASSLGTANLDTQYF.

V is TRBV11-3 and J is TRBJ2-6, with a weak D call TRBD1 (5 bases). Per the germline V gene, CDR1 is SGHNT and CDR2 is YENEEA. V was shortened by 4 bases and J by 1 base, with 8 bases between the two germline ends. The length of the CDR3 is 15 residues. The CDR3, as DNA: TGTGCCAGCAGCTCCCAGGGTTCTGGGGCCAACGTCCTGACTTTC. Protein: CASSSQGSGANVLTF.

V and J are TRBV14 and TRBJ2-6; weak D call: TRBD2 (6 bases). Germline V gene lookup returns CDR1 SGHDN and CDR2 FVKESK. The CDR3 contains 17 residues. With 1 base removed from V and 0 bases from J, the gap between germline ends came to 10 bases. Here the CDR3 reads CASSQGWDFSGANVLTF. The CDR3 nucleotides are TGTGCCAGCAGCCAAGGGTGGGACTTCTCTGGGGCCAACGTCCTGACTTTC.

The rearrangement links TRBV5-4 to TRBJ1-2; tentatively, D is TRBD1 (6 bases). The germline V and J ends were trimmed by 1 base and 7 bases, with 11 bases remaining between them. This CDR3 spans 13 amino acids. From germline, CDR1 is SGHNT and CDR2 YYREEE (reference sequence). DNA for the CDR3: TGTGCCAGCAGCTTGCAGGGGCGGAGTGGCTACACCTTC. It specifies CASSLQGRSGYTF.

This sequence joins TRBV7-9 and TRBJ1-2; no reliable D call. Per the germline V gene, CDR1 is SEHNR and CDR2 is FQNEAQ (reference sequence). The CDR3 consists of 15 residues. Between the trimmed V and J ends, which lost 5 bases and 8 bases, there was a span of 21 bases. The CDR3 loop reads CASSLRTDLEGGYTF. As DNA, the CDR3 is TGTGCCAGCAGCCTACGGACGGACCTGGAGGGAGGCTACACCTTC.

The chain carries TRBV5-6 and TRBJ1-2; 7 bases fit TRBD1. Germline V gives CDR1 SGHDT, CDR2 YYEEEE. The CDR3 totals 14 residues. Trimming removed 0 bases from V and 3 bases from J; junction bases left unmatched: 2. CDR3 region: CASSLVGTDYGYTF. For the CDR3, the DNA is TGTGCCAGCAGCTTGGTGGGGACAGACTATGGCTACACCTTC.

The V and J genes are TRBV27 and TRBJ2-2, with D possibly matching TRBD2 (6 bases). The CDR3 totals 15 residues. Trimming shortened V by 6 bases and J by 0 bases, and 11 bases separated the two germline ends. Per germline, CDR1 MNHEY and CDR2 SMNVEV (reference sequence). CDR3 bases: TGTGCCAGCAGCCCGGAGCGGGCGAACACCGGGGAGCTGTTTTTT. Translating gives CASSPERANTGELFF.

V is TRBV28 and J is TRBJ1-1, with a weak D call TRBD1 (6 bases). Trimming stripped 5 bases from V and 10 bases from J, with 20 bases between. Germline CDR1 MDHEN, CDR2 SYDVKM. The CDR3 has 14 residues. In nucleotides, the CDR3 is TGTGCCAGCAGTCCTCCGGGGAGGGGGAGGCTAGCTTTCTTT. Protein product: CASSPPGRGRLAFF. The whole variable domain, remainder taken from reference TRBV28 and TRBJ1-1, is DVKVTQSSRYLVKRTGEKVFLECVQDMDHENMFWYRQDPGLGLRLIYFSYDVKMKEKGDIPEGYSVSREKKERFSLILESASTNQTSMYLCASSPPGRGRLAFFGQGTRLTVV.

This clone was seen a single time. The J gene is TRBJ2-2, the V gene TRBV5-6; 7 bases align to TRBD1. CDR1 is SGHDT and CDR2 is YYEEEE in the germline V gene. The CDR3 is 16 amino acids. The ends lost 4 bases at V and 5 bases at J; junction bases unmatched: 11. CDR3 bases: TGTGCCAGCAGCACTGGGCCGGGACAGACAACCGGGGAGCTGTTTTTT. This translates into CASSTGPGQTTGELFF.

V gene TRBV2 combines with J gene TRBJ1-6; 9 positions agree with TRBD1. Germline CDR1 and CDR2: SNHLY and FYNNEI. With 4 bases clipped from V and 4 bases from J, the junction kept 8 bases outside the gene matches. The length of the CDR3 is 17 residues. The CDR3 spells CASSGQTGGLYNSPLHF. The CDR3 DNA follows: TGTGCCAGCAGTGGCCAGACAGGGGGGCTGTATAATTCACCCCTCCACTTT. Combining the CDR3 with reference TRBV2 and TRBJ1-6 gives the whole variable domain EPEVTQTPSHQVTQMGQEVILRCVPISNHLYFYWYRQILGQKVEFLVSFYNNEISEKSEIFDDQFSVERPDGSNFTLKIRSTKLEDSAMYFCASSGQTGGLYNSPLHFGNGTRLTVT.

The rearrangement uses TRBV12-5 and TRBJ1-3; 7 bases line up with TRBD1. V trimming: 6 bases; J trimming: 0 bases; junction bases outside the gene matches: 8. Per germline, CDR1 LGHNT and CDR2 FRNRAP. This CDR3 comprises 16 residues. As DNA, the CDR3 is TGTGCTAGTGGACCCGTTCGACAGGGCTCTGGAAACACCATATATTTT. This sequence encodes CASGPVRQGSGNTIYF.

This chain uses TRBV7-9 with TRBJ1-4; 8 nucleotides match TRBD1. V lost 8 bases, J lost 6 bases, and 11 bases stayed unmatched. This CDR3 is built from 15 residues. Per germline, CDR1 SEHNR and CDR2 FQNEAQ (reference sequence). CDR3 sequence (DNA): TGTGCCAGCCTAAGGGTGGCAGGGGGCGATGAAAAACTGTTTTTT. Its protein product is CASLRVAGGDEKLFF. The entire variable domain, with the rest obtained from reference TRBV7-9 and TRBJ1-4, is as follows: DTGVSQNPRHKITKRGQNVTFRCDPISEHNRLYWYRQTLGQGPEFLTYFQNEAQLEKSRLLSDRFSAERPKGSFSTLEIQRTEQGDSAMYLCASLRVAGGDEKLFFGSGTQLSVL.

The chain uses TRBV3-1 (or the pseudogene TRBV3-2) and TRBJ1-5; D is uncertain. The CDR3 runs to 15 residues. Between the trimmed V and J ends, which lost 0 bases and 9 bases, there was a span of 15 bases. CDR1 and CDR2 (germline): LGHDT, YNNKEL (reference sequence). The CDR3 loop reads CASSQERGKPRPQHF. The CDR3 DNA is TGTGCCAGCAGCCAAGAAAGAGGCAAGCCTCGGCCCCAGCATTTT.

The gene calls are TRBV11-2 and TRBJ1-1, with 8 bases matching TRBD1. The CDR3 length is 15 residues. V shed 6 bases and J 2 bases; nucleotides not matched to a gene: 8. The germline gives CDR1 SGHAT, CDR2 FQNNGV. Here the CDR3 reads CASRDARGQNTEAFF. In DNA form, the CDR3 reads TGTGCCAGCAGGGATGCCAGGGGGCAAAACACTGAAGCTTTCTTT. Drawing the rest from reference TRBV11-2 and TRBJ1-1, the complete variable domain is EAGVAQSPRYKIIEKRQSVAFWCNPISGHATLYWYQQILGQGPKLLIQFQNNGVVDDSQLPKDRFSAERLKGVDSTLKIQPAKLEDSAVYLCASRDARGQNTEAFFGQGTRLTVV.

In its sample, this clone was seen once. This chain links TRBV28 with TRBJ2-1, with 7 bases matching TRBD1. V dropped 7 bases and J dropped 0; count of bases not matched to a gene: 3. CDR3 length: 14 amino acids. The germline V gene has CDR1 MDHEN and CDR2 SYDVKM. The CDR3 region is CASTPGGSYNEQFF. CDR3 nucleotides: TGTGCCAGCACCCCAGGGGGCTCCTACAATGAGCAGTTCTTC.

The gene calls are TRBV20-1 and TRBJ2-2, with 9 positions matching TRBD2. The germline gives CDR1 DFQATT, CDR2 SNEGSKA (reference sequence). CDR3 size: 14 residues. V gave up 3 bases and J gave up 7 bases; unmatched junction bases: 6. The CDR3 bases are TGCAGTGCTAGTGCTAGCGGGGTTGGCGGGGAGCTGTTTTTT. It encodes CSASASGVGGELFF.

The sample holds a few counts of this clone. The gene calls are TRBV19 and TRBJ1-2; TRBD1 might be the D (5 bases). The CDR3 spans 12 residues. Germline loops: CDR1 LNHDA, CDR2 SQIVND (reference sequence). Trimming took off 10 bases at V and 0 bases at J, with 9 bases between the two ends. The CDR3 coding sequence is TGTGCCACTCAGACAGCTAACTATGGCTACACCTTC. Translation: CATQTANYGYTF.

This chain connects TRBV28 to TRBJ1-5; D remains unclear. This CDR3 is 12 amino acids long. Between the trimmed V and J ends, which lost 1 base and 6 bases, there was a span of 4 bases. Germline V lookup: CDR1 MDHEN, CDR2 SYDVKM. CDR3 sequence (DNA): TGTGCCAGCAGTTTATATCTTCAGCCCCAGCATTTT. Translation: CASSLYLQPQHF.

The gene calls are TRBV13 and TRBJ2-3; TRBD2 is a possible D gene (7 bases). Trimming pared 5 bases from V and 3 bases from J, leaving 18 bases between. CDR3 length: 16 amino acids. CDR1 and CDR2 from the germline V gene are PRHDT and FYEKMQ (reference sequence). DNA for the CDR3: TGTGCCAGCAGCCGAGGGGGAGGGGGACCGACAGATACGCAGTATTTT. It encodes CASSRGGGGPTDTQYF.

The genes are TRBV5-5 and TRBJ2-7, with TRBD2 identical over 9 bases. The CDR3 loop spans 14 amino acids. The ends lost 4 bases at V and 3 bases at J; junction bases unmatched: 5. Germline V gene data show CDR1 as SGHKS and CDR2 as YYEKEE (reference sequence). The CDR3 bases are TGTGCCAGCAGCACGGGACTAGCCGGCTACGAGCAGTACTTC. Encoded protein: CASSTGLAGYEQYF.

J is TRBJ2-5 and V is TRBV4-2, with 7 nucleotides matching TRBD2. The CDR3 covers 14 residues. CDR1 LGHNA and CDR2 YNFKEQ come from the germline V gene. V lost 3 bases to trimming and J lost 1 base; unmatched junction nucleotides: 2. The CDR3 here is CASSQGGSQETQYF. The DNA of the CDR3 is TGTGCCAGCAGCCAGGGCGGGAGCCAAGAGACCCAGTACTTC.

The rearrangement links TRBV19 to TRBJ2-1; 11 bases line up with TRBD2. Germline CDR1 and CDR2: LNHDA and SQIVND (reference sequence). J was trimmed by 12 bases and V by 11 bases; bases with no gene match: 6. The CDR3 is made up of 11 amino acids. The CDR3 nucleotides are TGTGCCTCCGGGCTAGCGGGGGGGCAGTTCTTC. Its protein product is CASGLAGGQFF.

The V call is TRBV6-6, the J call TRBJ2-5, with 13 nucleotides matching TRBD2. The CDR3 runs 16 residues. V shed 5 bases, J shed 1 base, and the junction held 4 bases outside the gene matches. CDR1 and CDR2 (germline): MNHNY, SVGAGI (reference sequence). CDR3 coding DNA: TGTGCCAGCAGTACCCGACTAGCGGGGGGCCAAGAGACCCAGTACTTC. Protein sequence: CASSTRLAGGQETQYF.

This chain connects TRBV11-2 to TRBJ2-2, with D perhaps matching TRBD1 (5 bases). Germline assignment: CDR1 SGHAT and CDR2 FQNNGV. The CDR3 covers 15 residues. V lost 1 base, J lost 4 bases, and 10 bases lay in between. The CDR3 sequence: CASSLVRASTGELFF. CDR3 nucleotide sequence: TGTGCCAGCAGCTTAGTCAGGGCAAGCACCGGGGAGCTGTTTTTT.

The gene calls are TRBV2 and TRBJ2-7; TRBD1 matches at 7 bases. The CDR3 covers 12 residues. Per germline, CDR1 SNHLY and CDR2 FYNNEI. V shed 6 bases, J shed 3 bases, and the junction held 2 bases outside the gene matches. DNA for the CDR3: TGTGCCAGCAGCCGGGACAGCTACGAGCAGTACTTC. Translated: CASSRDSYEQYF. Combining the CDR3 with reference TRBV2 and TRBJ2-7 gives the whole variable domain EPEVTQTPSHQVTQMGQEVILRCVPISNHLYFYWYRQILGQKVEFLVSFYNNEISEKSEIFDDQFSVERPDGSNFTLKIRSTKLEDSAMYFCASSRDSYEQYFGPGTRLTVT.

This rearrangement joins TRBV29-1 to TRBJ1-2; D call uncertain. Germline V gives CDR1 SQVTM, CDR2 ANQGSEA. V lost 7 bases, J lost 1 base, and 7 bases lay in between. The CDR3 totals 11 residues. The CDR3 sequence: CSARDNYGYTF. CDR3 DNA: TGCAGCGCCCGGGATAACTATGGCTACACCTTC.

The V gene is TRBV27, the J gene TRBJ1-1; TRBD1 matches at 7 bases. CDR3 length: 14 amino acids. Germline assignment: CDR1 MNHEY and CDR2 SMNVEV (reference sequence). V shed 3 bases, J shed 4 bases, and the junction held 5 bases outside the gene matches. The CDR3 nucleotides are TGTGCCAGCAGTTTGAGACAGGGCGGCACTGAAGCTTTCTTT. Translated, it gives CASSLRQGGTEAFF.

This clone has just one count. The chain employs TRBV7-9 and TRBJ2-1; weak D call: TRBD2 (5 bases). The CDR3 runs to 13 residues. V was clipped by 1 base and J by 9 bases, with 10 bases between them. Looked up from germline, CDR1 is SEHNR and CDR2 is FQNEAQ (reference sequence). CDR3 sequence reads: CASSLGEAGEQFF. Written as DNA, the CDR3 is TGTGCCAGCAGCTTAGGTGAGGCGGGTGAGCAGTTCTTC.